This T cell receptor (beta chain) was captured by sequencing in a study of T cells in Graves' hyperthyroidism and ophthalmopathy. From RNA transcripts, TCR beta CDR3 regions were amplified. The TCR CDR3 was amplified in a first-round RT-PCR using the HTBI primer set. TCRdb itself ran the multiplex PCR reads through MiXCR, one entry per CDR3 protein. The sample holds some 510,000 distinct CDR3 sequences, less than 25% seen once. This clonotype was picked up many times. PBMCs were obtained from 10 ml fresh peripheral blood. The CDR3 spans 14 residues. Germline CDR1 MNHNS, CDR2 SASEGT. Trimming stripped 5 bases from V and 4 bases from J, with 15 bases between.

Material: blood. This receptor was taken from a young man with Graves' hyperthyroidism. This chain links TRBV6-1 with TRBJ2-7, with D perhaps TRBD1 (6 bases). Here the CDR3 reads CASSQGTPQYEQYF. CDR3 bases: TGTGCCAGCAGTCAAGGGACACCTCAGTACGAGCAGTACTTC.